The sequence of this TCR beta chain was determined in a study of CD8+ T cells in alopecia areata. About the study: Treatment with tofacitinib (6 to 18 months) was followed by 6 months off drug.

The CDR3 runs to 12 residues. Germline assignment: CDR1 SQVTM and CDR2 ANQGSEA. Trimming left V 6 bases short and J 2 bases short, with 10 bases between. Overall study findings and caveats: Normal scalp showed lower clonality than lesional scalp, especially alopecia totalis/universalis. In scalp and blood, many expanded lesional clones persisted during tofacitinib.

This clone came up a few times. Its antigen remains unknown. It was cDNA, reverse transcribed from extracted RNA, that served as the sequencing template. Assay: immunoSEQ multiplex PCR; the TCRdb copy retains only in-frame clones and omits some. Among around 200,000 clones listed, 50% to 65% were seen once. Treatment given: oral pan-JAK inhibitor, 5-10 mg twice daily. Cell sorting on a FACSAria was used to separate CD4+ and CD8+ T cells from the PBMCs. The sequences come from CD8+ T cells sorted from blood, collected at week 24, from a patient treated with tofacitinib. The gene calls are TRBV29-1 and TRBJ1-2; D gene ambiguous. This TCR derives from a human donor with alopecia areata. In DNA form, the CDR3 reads TGCAGCGTATGGGCGGACAACTATGGCTACACCTTC. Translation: CSVWADNYGYTF.